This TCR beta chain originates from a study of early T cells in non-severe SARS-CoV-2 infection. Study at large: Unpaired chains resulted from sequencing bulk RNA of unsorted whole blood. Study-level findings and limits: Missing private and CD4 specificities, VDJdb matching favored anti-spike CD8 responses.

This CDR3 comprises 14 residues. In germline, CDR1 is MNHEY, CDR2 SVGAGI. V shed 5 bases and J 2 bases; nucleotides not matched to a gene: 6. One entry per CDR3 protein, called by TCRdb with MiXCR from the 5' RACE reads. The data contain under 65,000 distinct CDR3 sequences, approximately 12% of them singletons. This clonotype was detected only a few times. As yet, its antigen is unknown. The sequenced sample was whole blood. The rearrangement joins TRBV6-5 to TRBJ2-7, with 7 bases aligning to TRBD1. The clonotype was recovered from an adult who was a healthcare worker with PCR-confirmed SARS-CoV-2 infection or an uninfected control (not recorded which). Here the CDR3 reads CASSPRGQTYEQYF. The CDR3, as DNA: TGTGCCAGCAGTCCAAGGGGACAGACCTACGAGCAGTACTTC.